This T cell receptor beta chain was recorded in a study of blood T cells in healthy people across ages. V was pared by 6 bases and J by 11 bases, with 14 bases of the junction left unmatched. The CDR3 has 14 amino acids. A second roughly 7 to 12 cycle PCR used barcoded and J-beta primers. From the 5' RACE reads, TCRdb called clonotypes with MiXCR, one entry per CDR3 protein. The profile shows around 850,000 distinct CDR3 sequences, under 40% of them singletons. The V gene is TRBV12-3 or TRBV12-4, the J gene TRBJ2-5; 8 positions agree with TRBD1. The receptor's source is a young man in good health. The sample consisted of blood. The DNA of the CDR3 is TGTGCCAGCAGCCCAGGGGGCGCTCGCAATGAGCAGTACTTC. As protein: CASSPGGARNEQYF.